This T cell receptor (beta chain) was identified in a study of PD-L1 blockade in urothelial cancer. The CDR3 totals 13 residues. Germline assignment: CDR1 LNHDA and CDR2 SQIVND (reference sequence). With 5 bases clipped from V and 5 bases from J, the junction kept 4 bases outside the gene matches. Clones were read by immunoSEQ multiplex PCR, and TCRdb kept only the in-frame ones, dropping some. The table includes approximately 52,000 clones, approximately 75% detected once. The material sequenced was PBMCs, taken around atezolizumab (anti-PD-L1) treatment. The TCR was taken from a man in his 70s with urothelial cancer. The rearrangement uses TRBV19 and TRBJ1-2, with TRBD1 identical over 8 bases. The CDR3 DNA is TGTGCCAGTAGTCGCGGACAGGGATATGGCTACACCTTC. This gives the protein CASSRGQGYGYTF.